This T cell receptor (beta chain) is from a study of blood T cell repertoires in COVID-19. The overall study: Specimens from acute and convalescent COVID-19 originated in the United States, Italy and Spain.

J lost 5 bases, V lost 4 bases, and 8 bases had no gene match. The CDR3 length is 15 residues. CDR1 and CDR2 (germline): SGDLS, YYNGEE. Cohorts were based on clinical histories the participants reported. Generated by immunoSEQ multiplex PCR, the TCRdb table keeps only in-frame clones and is missing some. The data show about 460,000 clones, less than 90% seen once. The TCR originated in a woman aged 55-75 years who had recovered from COVID-19. Material for sequencing was PBMCs or T cells enriched from blood (not recorded which). V gene TRBV9 combines with J gene TRBJ1-1; 10 bases are shared with TRBD1. The CDR3 region has the DNA TGTGCCAGCAGCCAGGCGGACAGGGGGGGAACTGAAGCTTTCTTT. Translating gives CASSQADRGGTEAFF.